Included here is one TCR beta chain sequence, with context. Its antigen is as yet unknown. The sample belongs to a study of OX40 agonist ivuxolimab in advanced cancers. Whole-study context: Patients were given ivuxolimab, an antibody that agonizes OX40 (CD134). Every 2 weeks, ivuxolimab was infused into the patients intravenously at between 0.01 and 10 mg/kg. Study results and limitations: Among some nonresponders, normalized T-cell clonal expansion was also low. At 0.1 to 3.0 mg/kg, clonal expansion of CD4+ and CD8+ blood T cells had occurred by week 6.

Some clones are missing from TCRdb's copy, which holds only in-frame ones; the method was immunoSEQ multiplex PCR. The sample contains tens of thousands of clones, approximately 90% of which appear only once. The ends lost 5 bases at V and 3 bases at J; junction bases unmatched: 9. The germline gives CDR1 MNHNS, CDR2 SASEGT. The CDR3 totals 15 residues. The sample here was CD4+ or CD8+ T cells sorted from blood, taken in a trial of the OX40 agonist ivuxolimab. The chain carries TRBV6-1 and TRBJ2-7; 8 bases line up with TRBD1. This clonotype was sampled from an adult with an advanced solid tumor such as melanoma, head and neck, liver or kidney cancer. The CDR3 DNA reads as TGTGCCAGCAGTCCAACCGGGACAGGTGGCTACGAGCAGTACTTC. Protein product: CASSPTGTGGYEQYF.